This T cell receptor beta chain is drawn from a study of T cell repertoires in cytomegalovirus infection. General study results and limits: Pooled public TCR beta family frequency picked out CMV carriers with the relevant HLA. The ex vivo response was dominated by HLA-C-restricted CMV-specific TCR beta clonotypes.

On this clonotype itself: Its target is not known.

The CDR3 covers 15 residues. The germline V gene has CDR1 DFQATT and CDR2 SNEGSKA (reference sequence). The V end was cut by 1 base, the J end by 8 bases, with 20 bases between. TCRdb fed the reads into MiXCR, producing one record per CDR3 protein. Here the sample spans approximately 700,000 distinct CDR3 sequences, 35% to 45% being singletons. The V and J genes are TRBV20-1 and TRBJ1-2, with D tentatively TRBD1 (5 bases). The sequenced sample consisted of PBMCs. This receptor was taken from a human donor in good health (CMV status not recorded). Some clones in this sample may be carry-over from other donors' samples. This chain's CDR3 is CSARGGGAGFDGYTF. CDR3 bases: TGCAGTGCTAGAGGAGGAGGGGCAGGGTTTGACGGCTACACCTTC.